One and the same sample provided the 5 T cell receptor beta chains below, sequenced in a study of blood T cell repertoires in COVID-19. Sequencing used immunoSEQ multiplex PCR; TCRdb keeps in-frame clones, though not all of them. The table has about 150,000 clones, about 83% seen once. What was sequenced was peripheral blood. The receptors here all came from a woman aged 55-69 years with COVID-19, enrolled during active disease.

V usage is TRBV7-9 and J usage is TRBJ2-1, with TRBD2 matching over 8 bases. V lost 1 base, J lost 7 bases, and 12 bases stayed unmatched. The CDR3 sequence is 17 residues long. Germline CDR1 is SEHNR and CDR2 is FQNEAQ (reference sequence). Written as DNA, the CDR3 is TGTGCCAGCAGCTTAGGAGAGAGTAGCGGGGTAGGAAATGAGCAGTTCTTC. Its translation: CASSLGESSGVGNEQFF.

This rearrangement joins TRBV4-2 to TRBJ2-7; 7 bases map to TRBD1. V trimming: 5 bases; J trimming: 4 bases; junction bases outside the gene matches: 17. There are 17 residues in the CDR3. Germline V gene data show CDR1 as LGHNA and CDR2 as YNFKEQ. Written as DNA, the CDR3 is TGTGCCAGCAGCTTCCGGGACAGACACCTAGGGGGTTACGAGCAGTACGTC. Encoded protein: CASSFRDRHLGGYEQYV.

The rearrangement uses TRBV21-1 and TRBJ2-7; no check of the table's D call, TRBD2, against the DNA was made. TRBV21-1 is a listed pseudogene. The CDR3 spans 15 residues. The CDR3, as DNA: TGTGCCAGCAGCTTTTCAAGCGGGATAAGAAACGAGCAGTACTTC. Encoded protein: CASSFSSGIRNEQYF.

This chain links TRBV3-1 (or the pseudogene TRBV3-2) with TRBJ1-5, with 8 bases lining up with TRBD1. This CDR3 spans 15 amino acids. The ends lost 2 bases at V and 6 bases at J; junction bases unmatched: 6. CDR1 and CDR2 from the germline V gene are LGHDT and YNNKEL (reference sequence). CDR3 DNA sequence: TGTGCCAGCAGCCAATCCACAGGGGGAGGTCAGCCCCAGCATTTT. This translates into CASSQSTGGGQPQHF.

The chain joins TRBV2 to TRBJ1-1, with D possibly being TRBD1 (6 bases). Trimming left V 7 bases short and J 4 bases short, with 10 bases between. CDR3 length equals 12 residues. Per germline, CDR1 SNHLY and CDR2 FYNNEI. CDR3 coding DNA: TGTGCCAGCAATTTACAGGGCACTGAAGCTTTCTTT. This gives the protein CASNLQGTEAFF.